The 10 T cell receptor beta chains in this list originate from one sample, sequenced in a study of cytomegalovirus exposure and HLA in healthy donors (TCRdb year 2017). Libraries were built with the immunoSEQ multiplex PCR assay. A mixture of 60 forward primers for TCR Vbeta segments and 13 reverse primers for TCR Jbeta segments was used in the multiplex PCR. This is the immuneACCESS table as TCRdb keeps it, with only in-frame sequences that have V and J called. A part of the clones is gone; compared with another copy, unresolved V genes explain less than half, and the rest is unexplained. The sample table contains more than 100,000 clones; only one count was recorded for roughly 76% of them. Clones ranked in the top ten supply 2% to 2.5% of the sample. The specimen sequenced was PBMCs. The receptor source for this set is a man in his thirties or forties in good health and CMV-seronegative.

This chain links TRBV6-1 with TRBJ2-4, with D perhaps matching TRBD1 (7 bases). The V gene lost 1 base and the J gene lost 1 base, with 11 bases spanning the gap. The length of the CDR3 is 16 residues. Per the germline V gene, CDR1 is MNHNS and CDR2 is SASEGT. Here the CDR3 DNA reads TGTGCCAGCAGTGAAGTGCCAGGGGGGGCCAAAAACATTCAGTACTTC. Amino acids: CASSEVPGGAKNIQYF.

This clone has just a few counts. This chain joins TRBV11-2 and TRBJ2-5; tentative D call: TRBD2 (6 bases). Germline CDR1 is SGHAT and CDR2 is FQNNGV. V dropped 5 bases and J dropped 2 bases, with 12 bases sitting between them. This CDR3 region has 14 residues. The CDR3 spells CASSRVAGQETQYF. CDR3 DNA: TGTGCCAGCAGCCGCGTCGCGGGGCAAGAGACCCAGTACTTC.

The chain couples TRBV7-9 to TRBJ2-3, with 9 bases matching TRBD2. The V and J ends lost 1 base and 3 bases, in that order; junction bases with no gene match: 5. The CDR3 totals 16 residues. Germline V gene lookup returns CDR1 SEHNR and CDR2 FQNEAQ (reference sequence). CDR3 protein: CASSLVVAGATDTQYF. As DNA, the CDR3 is TGTGCCAGCAGCTTAGTGGTAGCGGGGGCAACAGATACGCAGTATTTT.

This rearrangement joins TRBV30 to TRBJ1-1; D perhaps matches TRBD1 (5 bases). V shed 3 bases and J shed 1 base, with 12 bases lying between them. CDR1 GTSNPN and CDR2 SVGIG come from the germline V gene (reference sequence). This CDR3 is 14 amino acids long. As DNA, the CDR3 is TGTGCCTGGAGCGAAGACAGTAGGAACACTGAAGCTTTCTTT. Translation: CAWSEDSRNTEAFF.

The chain is built from TRBV7-6 and TRBJ2-2, with 9 bases matching TRBD2. Germline CDR1 reads SGHVS; CDR2 reads FNYEAQ. Trimming removed 10 bases from V and 5 bases from J; junction bases left unmatched: 14. The CDR3 loop spans 16 amino acids. The CDR3 nucleotides are TGTGCCATCCCGCGAATAGCGGGGGTGGTGACCGGGGAGCTGTTTTTT. The encoded protein is CAIPRIAGVVTGELFF.

J is TRBJ1-6 and V is TRBV10-2; weak D call: TRBD1 (6 bases). V lost 4 bases to trimming and J lost 9 bases, with 16 bases between them. The CDR3 contains 15 residues. Germline V gives CDR1 WSHSY, CDR2 SAAADI. CDR3 loop: CASSGETGGGSPLHF. CDR3 sequence (DNA): TGCGCCAGCAGTGGGGAGACAGGAGGTGGTTCACCCCTCCACTTT.

A word on this clone: One end of the junction varies from germline; a read error may be responsible. The rearrangement joins TRBV28 to TRBJ2-7; 11 nucleotides agree with TRBD1. Germline-derived CDR1 and CDR2 are MDHEN and SYDVKM. There are 14 residues in the CDR3. The CDR3 DNA follows: TGTGCCAGCAGGGACGGGACAGGGGGTGAACGTCCCTATTTT. Its protein is CASRDGTGGERPYF.

The chain joins TRBV10-3 to TRBJ2-1, with 7 bases aligning to TRBD1. In germline, CDR1 is ENHRY, CDR2 SYGVKD. J lost 3 bases, V lost 0 bases, and 17 bases had no gene match. This CDR3 contains 20 residues. The CDR3 sequence: CAISESIFASRDRVYNEQFF. Written as DNA, the CDR3 is TGTGCCATCAGTGAGTCGATTTTTGCCTCCCGGGACAGAGTCTACAATGAGCAGTTCTTC.

A word on this clone: At one of its ends the junction is not consistent with the germline gene, which may arise from a read error. The chain has TRBV7-2 and TRBJ2-6, with D possibly matching TRBD1 (5 bases). In germline, CDR1 is SGHTA, CDR2 FQGNSA. CDR3 length: 15 amino acids. The CDR3 region has the DNA TGTGCCAGCAGCTTAGGTTGGGCTGGGGCCAACGGCCTGACTTTC. Translated: CASSLGWAGANGLTF.

This chain connects TRBV5-1 to TRBJ2-3; 7 bases are a match to TRBD2. The V segment lost 4 bases and the J segment 1 base; nucleotides outside the gene matches: 9. Germline CDR1 reads SGHRS; CDR2 reads YFSETQ. The CDR3 is 16 amino acids. CDR3 nucleotide sequence: TGCGCCAGCAGCCCCGCCCCGGCGGGGGGCACAGATACGCAGTATTTT. Amino acid sequence: CASSPAPAGGTDTQYF.